This T cell receptor beta chain was identified during a study of blood T cell repertoires in COVID-19. Trimming removed 5 bases from V and 4 bases from J, with 12 bases in between. This CDR3 region has 15 residues. Germline V CDR1 and CDR2: MNHNS, SASEGT. Clones were read by immunoSEQ multiplex PCR, and TCRdb kept only the in-frame ones, dropping some. The sample carries about 320,000 clones, 70% to 90% recorded once. Ages ranged from roughly 18 to 100 years, with residence in some 25 US areas. Participants reported their clinical history, and cohort assignment relied on those reports. Source material: PBMCs or T cells enriched from blood (not recorded which). This receptor was obtained from a woman in her 30s who had recovered from COVID-19. The gene calls are TRBV6-1 and TRBJ2-6; D might be TRBD1 (6 bases). CDR3 residues: CASSSGALGANVLTF. CDR3 coding DNA: TGTGCCAGCAGTTCAGGGGCCTTGGGGGCCAACGTCCTGACTTTC.